The 11 T cell receptor beta chains given below trace back to one sample, sequenced in a study of CD8 T cells in ankylosing spondylitis. MiXCR, applied by TCRdb to the 5' RACE reads, yields one record per CDR3 protein. The sample consists of 200,000 to 250,000 distinct CDR3 sequences, about 10% of them appearing once. Material: blood, either unsorted or a sorted T cell fraction (not recorded which). Receptor source: a male donor with ankylosing spondylitis or in good health (not recorded which).

This clonotype was counted a few times. V is TRBV29-1 and J is TRBJ1-2; the match to TRBD1 covers 10 bases. This CDR3 is built from 14 residues. V lost 3 bases and J lost 7; bases outside the gene matches: 8. Germline CDR1 SQVTM, CDR2 ANQGSEA. The CDR3 sequence is CSVEVGQGTSGYTF. CDR3 coding DNA: TGCAGCGTTGAGGTGGGACAGGGGACAAGTGGCTACACCTTC.

This clonotype came up many times. The chain employs TRBV27 and TRBJ2-2, with a tentative D call TRBD1 (6 bases). CDR1 MNHEY and CDR2 SMNVEV come from the germline V gene (reference sequence). V was pared by 2 bases and J by 1 base, with 14 bases between. This CDR3 contains 17 residues. This CDR3 reads CASSLKGTPKNTGELFF. The CDR3 region has the DNA TGTGCCAGCAGTTTAAAAGGGACACCGAAGAACACCGGGGAGCTGTTTTTT.

On this clonotype: A much more abundant neighbour one base away suggests this may be a read error. J is TRBJ2-3 and V is TRBV7-9; 8 bases are a match to TRBD1. V lost 3 bases, J lost 4 bases, and 3 bases stayed unmatched. Germline assignment: CDR1 SEHNR and CDR2 FQNEAQ (reference sequence). The CDR3 contains 14 residues. CDR3 DNA: TGTGCCAGCAGCTTCGGGACAGGCTCAGATACGCAGTATTTT. It translates to CASSFGTGSDTQYF.

As for this clonotype: A much larger clone lies one base from this, so it may be a read error. The CDR3 end shows no conserved phenylalanine or tryptophan, and so a read error is likely. This chain connects TRBV15 to TRBJ2-2; a weak D match, TRBD2 (6 bases). Trimming cost V 5 bases and J 1 base, with 8 bases left between them. Germline V gene data show CDR1 as LNHNV and CDR2 as YYDKDF (reference sequence). The CDR3 has 14 residues. The CDR3 DNA follows: TGTGCCACCAGCGGAGGGTTGAACACCGGGGAGCTGTTTTTA. Protein product: CATSGGLNTGELFL.

This clonotype was counted ten times or more. This chain joins TRBV3-1 and TRBJ1-1; D remains unclear. The CDR3 sequence is 12 residues long. Germline CDR1 and CDR2: LGHDT and YNNKEL (reference sequence). Trimming left V 3 bases short and J 5 bases short, with 7 bases between. The CDR3 region is CASSQRETEAFF. CDR3 nucleotide sequence: TGTGCCAGCAGCCAGCGGGAAACTGAAGCTTTCTTT.

The gene calls are TRBV6-5 and TRBJ2-1; D uncertain. V dropped 0 bases and J dropped 2 bases, with 5 bases sitting between them. The CDR3 is 14 amino acids. Germline lookup yields CDR1 MNHEY and CDR2 SVGAGI. The CDR3 sequence: CASSYSQAYNEQFF. CDR3 nucleotides: TGTGCCAGCAGTTACTCGCAGGCCTACAATGAGCAGTTCTTC.

This clonotype was observed many times. The chain recombines TRBV3-1 with TRBJ1-5; no clear D gene. CDR1 is LGHDT and CDR2 is YNNKEL in the germline V gene (reference sequence). The CDR3 is 14 amino acids. The ends were cut back, 4 bases at V and 0 bases at J, with 7 bases in the middle. CDR3 in DNA: TGTGCCAGCAGCCCGACACTTAGCAATCAGCCCCAGCATTTT. The encoded protein is CASSPTLSNQPQHF.

J is TRBJ1-1 and V is TRBV20-1, with D possibly being TRBD1 (5 bases). Germline V lookup: CDR1 DFQATT, CDR2 SNEGSKA (reference sequence). Trimming pared 0 bases from V and 7 bases from J, leaving 18 bases between. The CDR3 runs 15 residues. The CDR3 loop reads CSARDDGRRDFEAFF. Here the CDR3 DNA reads TGCAGTGCTAGAGACGATGGACGGCGGGACTTTGAAGCTTTCTTT.

This clonotype was seen many times. The chain is built from TRBV7-9 and TRBJ2-1; 12 bases are a match to TRBD2. This CDR3 is 15 amino acids long. Germline values: CDR1 SEHNR, CDR2 FQNEAQ (reference sequence). Germline trimming cut 6 bases from V and 7 bases from J; bases unmatched to any gene: 7. CDR3 sequence (DNA): TGTGCCAGCAGTCTAGCGGGGGGGCCTGAAAATGAGCAGTTCTTC. It yields the protein CASSLAGGPENEQFF.

The chain has TRBV18 and TRBJ2-3; D is tentatively TRBD1 or TRBD2 (5 bases each). Germline V CDR1 and CDR2: KGHSH, LQKENI. V lost 4 bases and J 0 bases, leaving 14 bases between the germline ends. This CDR3 comprises 16 residues. As DNA, the CDR3 is TGTGCCAGCTCACACCGGGACCGTGCTAGCACAGATACGCAGTATTTT. It specifies CASSHRDRASTDTQYF.

The chain combines TRBV20-1 with TRBJ1-2; 7 bases align to TRBD1. CDR1 and CDR2 (germline): DFQATT, SNEGSKA (reference sequence). This CDR3 region has 13 residues. With 4 bases clipped from V and 5 bases from J, the junction kept 7 bases outside the gene matches. The DNA for the CDR3 is TGCAGTGCTACGGGACAGAGCATTTATGGCTACACCTTC. Its protein is CSATGQSIYGYTF.